Listed below are T cell receptor beta chains from one sample, sequenced in a study of blood T cell repertoires in COVID-19. Repertoires were generated with immunoSEQ multiplex PCR, while TCRdb's copy carries only in-frame clones and drops some. In the table there are over 200,000 clones, approximately 90% of which are singletons. Sequenced input: PBMCs or T cells enriched from blood (not recorded which). The receptors come from a human donor in a cohort exposed to, infected with or recovered from COVID-19 (not recorded which). The donor label of this sample is uncertain. Both conserved end residues are part of each CDR3. The D gene is left open where the match is weak. Clone sizes are given selectively: once, few, many, or a class where the clone is expanded.

>TRBJ2-5|TRBD1|TRBV5-5|once
CASSLRTGGSRGVPETQYF
TGTGCCAGCAGCTTGCGGACAGGGGGCTCAAGGGGTGTTCCAGAGACCCAGTACTTC
>TRBJ1-4|NA|TRBV9|NA
CASSDRHSKLFF
TGTGCCAGCAGCGACCGACATTCGAAACTGTTTTTT
>TRBJ2-5|TRBD2|TRBV7-9|NA
CASSRSRLAGGQETQYF
TGTGCCAGCAGCCGATCCCGACTAGCGGGGGGGCAAGAGACCCAGTACTTC
>TRBJ2-1|NA|TRBV2|NA
CASSLYNEQFF
TGTGCCAGCAGTCTTTACAATGAGCAGTTCTTC
>TRBJ1-3|NA|TRBV12-3/TRBV12-4|NA
CASSWAPGNTIYF
TGTGCCAGCAGTTGGGCCCCAGGAAACACCATATATTTT
>TRBJ1-6|NA|TRBV2|NA
CASSDARNSPLHF
TGTGCCAGCAGTGACGCCAGAAATTCACCCCTCCACTTT
>TRBJ2-7|TRBD1|TRBV12-5|NA
CASGFRRSGGEQYF
TGTGCTAGTGGTTTCCGACGCTCAGGGGGCGAGCAGTACTTC
>TRBJ2-3|NA|TRBV12-3/TRBV12-4|NA
CASSSFTDTQYF
TGTGCCAGCAGTTCTTTCACAGATACGCAGTATTTT
>TRBJ1-6|NA|TRBV5-6|NA
CASSLRQGNSPLHF
TGTGCCAGCAGCTTGAGGCAGGGGAATTCACCCCTCCACTTT
>TRBJ1-2|TRBD1|TRBV28|NA
CASSLGTGTPYGYTF
TGTGCCAGCAGTTTGGGGACAGGGACCCCATATGGCTACACCTTC
>TRBJ2-2|NA|TRBV12-5|NA
CASGFESLNTGELFF
TGTGCTAGTGGTTTTGAGAGCTTGAACACCGGGGAGCTGTTTTTT
>TRBJ2-1|TRBD1|TRBV5-1|NA
CASSEGQGYNEQFF
TGCGCCAGCAGCGAAGGACAGGGCTACAATGAGCAGTTCTTC
>TRBJ2-7|NA|TRBV7-9|few
CASSDTSTNPYEQYF
TGTGCCAGCAGCGATACTAGCACAAATCCCTACGAGCAGTACTTC
>TRBJ1-2|TRBD1|TRBV30|NA
CAWSVLRETGDPTNYGYTF
TGTGCCTGGAGTGTACTTCGGGAGACAGGGGACCCAACTAACTATGGCTACACCTTC
>TRBJ1-2|TRBD1|TRBV29-1|NA
CSAPVRTGDGYTF
TGCAGCGCACCCGTCAGGACAGGGGATGGCTACACCTTC
>TRBJ1-6|NA|TRBV28|once
CASSLPSSYNSPLHF
TGTGCCAGCAGTTTACCGAGCTCCTATAATTCACCCCTCCACTTT
>TRBJ2-3|TRBD1|TRBV10-3|NA
CAISAQTGTDTQYF
TGTGCCATCAGTGCCCAGACAGGGACAGATACGCAGTATTTT
>TRBJ1-2|TRBD1|TRBV18|NA
CASSPRDRVTNYGYTF
TGTGCCAGCTCACCTCGGGACAGGGTAACTAACTATGGCTACACCTTC
>TRBJ2-7|NA|TRBV24-1|NA
CATSDTYEQYF
TGTGCCACTTCCGACACCTACGAGCAGTACTTC
>TRBJ2-3|NA|TRBV6-2/TRBV6-3|NA
CASSYDEASTDTQYF
TGTGCCAGCAGTTACGACGAGGCTAGCACAGATACGCAGTATTTT
>TRBJ2-5|NA|TRBV29-1|NA
CSVERSQETQYF
TGCAGCGTTGAGCGGTCCCAAGAGACCCAGTACTTC
>TRBJ2-3|TRBD1|TRBV5-1|NA
CASSAGGLSDTQYF
TGCGCCAGCAGCGCAGGGGGTTTGTCAGATACGCAGTATTTT
>TRBJ1-2|TRBD1|TRBV5-1|NA
CASNQGDSYGYTF
TGCGCCAGCAATCAGGGGGACAGCTATGGCTACACCTTC
>TRBJ2-1|TRBD1|TRBV7-3|NA
CASSSIGTGGYNEQFF
TGTGCCAGCAGCTCCATTGGGACAGGGGGCTACAATGAGCAGTTCTTC
>TRBJ1-2|TRBD1|TRBV30|NA
CAWSVFPNRDRFIYGYTF
TGTGCCTGGAGTGTATTTCCTAACCGGGACAGGTTCATCTATGGCTACACCTTC
>TRBJ2-4|NA|TRBV30|NA
CAYQGSSAKNIQYF
TGTGCCTACCAGGGGAGCTCAGCCAAAAACATTCAGTACTTC
>TRBJ2-7|TRBD1|TRBV12-3/TRBV12-4|NA
CASSRDSGYEQYF
TGTGCCAGCAGTCGGGACAGTGGCTACGAGCAGTACTTC
>TRBJ1-3|NA|TRBV10-3|NA
CAISTSGHLDSGNTIYF
TGTGCCATCAGCACTTCGGGACATCTGGACTCTGGAAACACCATATATTTT
>TRBJ1-6|TRBD1|TRBV4-2|NA
CASSLGQGNSPLHF
TGTGCCAGCAGCCTGGGACAGGGAAATTCACCCCTCCACTTT
>TRBJ2-2|NA|TRBV9|NA
CASSPRGGGLTAGELFF
TGTGCCAGCAGCCCTAGAGGTGGGGGGTTAACGGCCGGGGAGCTGTTTTTT
>TRBJ2-1|TRBD2|TRBV13|NA
CASSLASGVYNEQFF
TGTGCCAGCAGCTTAGCTAGCGGAGTCTACAATGAGCAGTTCTTC
>TRBJ2-7|NA|TRBV7-8|NA
CASNQHYQGEQYF
TGTGCCAGCAACCAACACTACCAGGGCGAGCAGTACTTC
>TRBJ1-5|TRBD1|TRBV7-2|NA
CASSPDRGAQPQHF
TGTGCCAGCAGCCCCGACAGGGGAGCACAGCCCCAGCATTTT
>TRBJ2-1|TRBD2|TRBV9|NA
CASSVSGASYNEQFF
TGTGCCAGCAGCGTGAGCGGGGCCTCCTACAATGAGCAGTTCTTC
>TRBJ1-3|TRBD1|TRBV27|NA
CASSSGTGGSGNTIYF
TGTGCCAGCAGTTCAGGGACAGGAGGCTCTGGAAACACCATATATTTT
>TRBJ1-2|NA|TRBV19|NA
CASTLLDTTAF
TGTGCCAGTACCCTCCTTGACACCACTGCCTTC
>TRBJ1-3|TRBD1|TRBV7-9|NA
CASLGTGEGNTIYF
TGTGCCAGCCTCGGGACAGGGGAAGGAAACACCATATATTTT
>TRBJ2-7|NA|TRBV4-3|NA
CASSRASTGEQYF
TGCGCCAGCAGCCGCGCCTCGACAGGCGAGCAGTACTTC
>TRBJ2-2|NA|TRBV9|NA
CASSRGGANTGELFF
TGTGCCAGCAGCCGAGGAGGGGCGAACACCGGGGAGCTGTTTTTT
>TRBJ1-2|NA|TRBV14|NA
CASSLTGVPNYGYTF
TGTGCCAGCAGCCTTACAGGAGTTCCTAACTATGGCTACACCTTC
>TRBJ2-3|NA|TRBV6-5|NA
CASSPAGYATDTQYF
TGTGCCAGCAGTCCAGCAGGGTATGCGACAGATACGCAGTATTTT
>TRBJ1-4|NA|TRBV30|NA
CAWSSRGALNEKLFF
TGTGCCTGGAGTAGCCGAGGAGCCCTAAATGAAAAACTGTTTTTT
>TRBJ1-5|TRBD1|TRBV14|once
CASSPRPGGHSNQPQHF
TGTGCCAGCAGCCCTCGCCCAGGGGGACATAGCAATCAGCCCCAGCATTTT
>TRBJ2-3|NA|TRBV19|NA
CASSTSPGSDTQYF
TGTGCCAGTAGTACTAGTCCAGGGTCAGATACGCAGTATTTT
>TRBJ2-7|NA|TRBV10-3|once
CAISGSSYEQYF
TGTGCCATCAGTGGTAGCTCCTACGAGCAGTACTTC
>TRBJ2-3|TRBD2|TRBV19|NA
CASRTSGGAPDTQYF
TGTGCCAGTAGGACTAGCGGGGGGGCCCCAGATACGCAGTATTTT
>TRBJ2-1|NA|TRBV5-6|NA
CASSLGQDSYNEQFF
TGTGCCAGCAGCTTGGGACAGGACTCCTACAATGAGCAGTTCTTC
>TRBJ1-1|TRBD1|TRBV5-5|NA
CASSRTGGLAFF
TGTGCCAGCAGTAGGACAGGGGGGCTGGCTTTCTTT
>TRBJ2-2|NA|TRBV2|NA
CASSDLGQKNTGELFF
TGTGCCAGCAGTGACCTCGGACAGAAGAACACCGGGGAGCTGTTTTTT
>TRBJ1-3|NA|TRBV9|NA
CASTPQGHVGNTIYF
TGTGCCAGCACCCCCCAGGGGCATGTAGGAAACACCATATATTTT
>TRBJ2-6|NA|TRBV6-5|NA
CASKEAGANVLTF
TGTGCCAGCAAAGAGGCAGGGGCCAACGTCCTGACTTTC
>TRBJ1-2|TRBD1|TRBV19|NA
CASNFDRDYGYTF
TGTGCCAGTAACTTCGACAGGGACTATGGCTACACCTTC
>TRBJ2-7|NA|TRBV12-3/TRBV12-4|NA
CASSFSVREQYF
TGTGCCAGCAGTTTTTCGGTCCGCGAGCAGTACTTC
>TRBJ2-1|TRBD1|TRBV6-5|NA
CASSPQGAPSFEQFF
TGTGCCAGCAGTCCACAGGGGGCCCCGAGCTTTGAGCAGTTCTTC
>TRBJ1-2|TRBD1|TRBV7-9|NA
CASSSFRGRYLYGYTF
TGTGCCAGCAGCTCCTTCAGGGGGCGTTATCTCTATGGCTACACCTTC
>TRBJ1-2|NA|TRBV21-1|once
CASRKGRVRYGYTF
TGTGCCAGCAGGAAAGGGAGGGTACGCTATGGCTACACCTTC
>TRBJ1-2|NA|TRBV3-1/TRBV3-2|NA
CASSQDTGSYGYTF
TGTGCCAGCAGCCAAGATACAGGCTCCTATGGCTACACCTTC